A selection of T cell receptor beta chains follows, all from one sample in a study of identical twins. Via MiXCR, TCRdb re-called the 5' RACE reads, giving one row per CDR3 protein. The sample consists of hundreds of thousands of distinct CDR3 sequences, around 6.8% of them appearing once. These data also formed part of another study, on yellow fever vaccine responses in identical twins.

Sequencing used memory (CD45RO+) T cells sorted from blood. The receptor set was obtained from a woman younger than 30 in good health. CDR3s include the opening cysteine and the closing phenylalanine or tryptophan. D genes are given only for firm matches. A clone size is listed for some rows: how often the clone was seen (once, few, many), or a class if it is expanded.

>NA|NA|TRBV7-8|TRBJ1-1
CASSFSANLNTEAFF
TGTGCCAGCAGCTTTTCCGCGAACCTGAACACTGAAGCTTTCTTT
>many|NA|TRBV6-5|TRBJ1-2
CASRTGVYGYTF
TGTGCCAGCAGGACAGGTGTCTATGGCTACACCTTC
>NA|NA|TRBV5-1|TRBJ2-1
CASSFRDNEQFF
TGCGCCAGCAGCTTTCGCGACAATGAGCAGTTCTTC
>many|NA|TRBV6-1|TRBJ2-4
CASTSSVAKNIQYF
TGTGCCAGCACAAGTTCCGTGGCCAAAAACATTCAGTACTTC
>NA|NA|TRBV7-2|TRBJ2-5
CASRGGPRGHQETQYF
TGTGCCAGCAGGGGCGGCCCCAGGGGCCACCAAGAGACCCAGTACTTC
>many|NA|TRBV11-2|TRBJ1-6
CASSSRDGYLGSPLHF
TGTGCCAGCAGCTCCCGGGACGGCTACCTCGGCTCACCCCTCCACTTT
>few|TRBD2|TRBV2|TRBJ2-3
CASRRTSGGSTDTQYF
TGTGCCAGCAGAAGGACTAGCGGGGGGTCCACAGATACGCAGTATTTT
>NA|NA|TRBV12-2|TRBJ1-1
CASRLIKGETEAFF
TGTGCAAGTCGCTTAATTAAAGGGGAGACTGAAGCTTTCTTT
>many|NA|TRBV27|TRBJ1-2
CASSLDGGAYTF
TGTGCCAGCAGTTTAGACGGCGGTGCCTACACCTTC
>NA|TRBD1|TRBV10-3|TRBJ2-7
CAMDRENYEQYF
TGTGCCATGGACAGGGAAAACTACGAGCAGTACTTC
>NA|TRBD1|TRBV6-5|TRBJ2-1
CASSTAGGSYNEQFF
TGTGCCAGCAGTACTGCAGGGGGCTCCTACAATGAGCAGTTCTTC
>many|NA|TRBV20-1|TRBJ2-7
CSAALEYEQYF
TGCAGTGCTGCGTTAGAGTACGAGCAGTACTTC
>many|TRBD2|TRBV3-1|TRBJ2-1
CASSQATGGEQFF
TGTGCCAGCAGCCAAGCGACGGGGGGTGAGCAGTTCTTC
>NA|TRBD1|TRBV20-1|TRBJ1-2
CSARDFSGQANYGYTF
TGCAGTGCTAGAGATTTCTCGGGACAGGCTAACTATGGCTACACCTTC
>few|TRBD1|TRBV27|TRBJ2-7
CASSASRGPYEQYF
TGTGCCAGCAGCGCAAGCAGGGGGCCCTACGAGCAGTACTTC
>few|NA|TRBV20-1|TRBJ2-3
CSAPTGASTDTQYF
TGCAGTGCTCCGACGGGGGCTAGCACAGATACGCAGTATTTT
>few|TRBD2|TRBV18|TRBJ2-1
CASSSILAGSHLNEQFF
TGTGCCAGCTCATCGATCCTAGCGGGGTCCCACCTAAATGAGCAGTTCTTC
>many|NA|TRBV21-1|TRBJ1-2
CASSPDSRVKGGGYTF
TGTGCCAGCAGCCCGGACAGTAGGGTCAAAGGCGGTGGCTACACCTTC